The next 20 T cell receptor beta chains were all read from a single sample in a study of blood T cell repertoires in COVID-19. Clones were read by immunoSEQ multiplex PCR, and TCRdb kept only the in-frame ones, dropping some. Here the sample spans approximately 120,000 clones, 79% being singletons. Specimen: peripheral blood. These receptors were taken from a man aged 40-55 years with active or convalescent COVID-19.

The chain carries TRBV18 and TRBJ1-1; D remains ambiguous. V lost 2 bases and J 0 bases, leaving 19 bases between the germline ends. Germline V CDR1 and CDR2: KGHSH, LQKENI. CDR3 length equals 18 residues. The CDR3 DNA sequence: TGTGCCAGCTCACCAGGCGGAGGAGTGCGGCGTTTGAACACTGAAGCTTTCTTT. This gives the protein CASSPGGGVRRLNTEAFF.

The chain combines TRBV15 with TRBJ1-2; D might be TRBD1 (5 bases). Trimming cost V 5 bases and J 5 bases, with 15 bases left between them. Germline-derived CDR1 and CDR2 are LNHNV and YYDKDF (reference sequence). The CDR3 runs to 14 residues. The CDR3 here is CATSDRQYYYGYTF. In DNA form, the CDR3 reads TGTGCCACCAGCGATAGACAGTACTATTATGGCTACACCTTC.

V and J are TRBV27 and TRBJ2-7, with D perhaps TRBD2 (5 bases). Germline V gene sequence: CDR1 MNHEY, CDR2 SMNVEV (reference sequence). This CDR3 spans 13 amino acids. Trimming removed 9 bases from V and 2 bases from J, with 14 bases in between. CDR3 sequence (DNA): TGTGCCAGTTTCGGGATTCATGCCTACGAGCAGTACTTC. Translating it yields CASFGIHAYEQYF.

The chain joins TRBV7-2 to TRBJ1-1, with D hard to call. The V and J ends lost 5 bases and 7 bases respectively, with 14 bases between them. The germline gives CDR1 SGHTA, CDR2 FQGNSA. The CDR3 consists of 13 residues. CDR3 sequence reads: CASSPGVNNEAFF. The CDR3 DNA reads TGTGCCAGCAGCCCCGGTGTAAATAATGAAGCTTTCTTT.

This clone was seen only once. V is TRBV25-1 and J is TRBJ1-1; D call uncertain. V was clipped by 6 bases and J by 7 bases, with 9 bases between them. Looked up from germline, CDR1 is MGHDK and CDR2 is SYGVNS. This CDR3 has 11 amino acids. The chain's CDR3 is CASRWELEAFF. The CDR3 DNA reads TGTGCCAGCAGATGGGAGCTTGAAGCTTTCTTT.

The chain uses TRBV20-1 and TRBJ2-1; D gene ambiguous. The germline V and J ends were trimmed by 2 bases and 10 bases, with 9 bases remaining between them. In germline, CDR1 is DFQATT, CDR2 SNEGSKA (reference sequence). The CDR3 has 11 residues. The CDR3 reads CSARPLEEQFF. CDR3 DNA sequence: TGCAGTGCTAGACCGCTGGAGGAGCAGTTCTTC.

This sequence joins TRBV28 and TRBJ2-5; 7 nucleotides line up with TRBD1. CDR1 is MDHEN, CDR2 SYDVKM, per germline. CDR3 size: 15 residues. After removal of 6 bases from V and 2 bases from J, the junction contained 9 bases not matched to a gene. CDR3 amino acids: CASSILDRSQETQYF. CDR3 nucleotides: TGTGCCAGCAGCATCCTGGACAGGTCGCAAGAGACCCAGTACTTC.

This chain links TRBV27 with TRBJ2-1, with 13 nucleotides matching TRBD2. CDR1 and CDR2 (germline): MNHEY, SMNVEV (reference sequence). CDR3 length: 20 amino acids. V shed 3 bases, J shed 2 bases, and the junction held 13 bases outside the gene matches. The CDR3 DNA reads TGTGCCAGCAGTTTCATCCCCGGGACTAGCGGGGTCGCCGCCTACAATGAGCAGTTCTTC. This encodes CASSFIPGTSGVAAYNEQFF.

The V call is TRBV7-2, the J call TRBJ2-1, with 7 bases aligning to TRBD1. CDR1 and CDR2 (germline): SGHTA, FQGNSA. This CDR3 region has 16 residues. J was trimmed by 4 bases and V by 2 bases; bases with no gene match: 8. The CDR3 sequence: CASSLYRDREYNEQFF. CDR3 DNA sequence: TGTGCCAGCAGCTTATACCGGGACAGAGAGTACAATGAGCAGTTCTTC.

CDR3 coding DNA: TGTGCCAGCAGGCGGGGGGCCAGAAATGAGCAGTTCTTC. Protein sequence: CASRRGARNEQFF. This chain links TRBV6-5 with TRBJ2-1; 8 nucleotides agree with TRBD2. The CDR3 sequence is 13 residues long. CDR1 is MNHEY, CDR2 SVGAGI, per germline. V gave up 6 bases and J gave up 7 bases; unmatched junction bases: 5.

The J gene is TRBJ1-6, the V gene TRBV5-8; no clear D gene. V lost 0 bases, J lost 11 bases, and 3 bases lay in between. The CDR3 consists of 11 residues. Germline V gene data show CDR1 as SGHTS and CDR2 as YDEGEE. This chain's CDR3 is CASSLVTPLHF. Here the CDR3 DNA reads TGTGCCAGCAGCTTGGTTACACCCCTCCACTTT.

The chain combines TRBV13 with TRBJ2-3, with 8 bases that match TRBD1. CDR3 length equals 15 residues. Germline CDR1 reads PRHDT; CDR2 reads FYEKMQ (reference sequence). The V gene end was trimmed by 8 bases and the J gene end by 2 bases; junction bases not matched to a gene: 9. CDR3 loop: CASCQGATFTDTQYF. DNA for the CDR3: TGTGCCAGCTGCCAGGGGGCAACCTTCACAGATACGCAGTATTTT.

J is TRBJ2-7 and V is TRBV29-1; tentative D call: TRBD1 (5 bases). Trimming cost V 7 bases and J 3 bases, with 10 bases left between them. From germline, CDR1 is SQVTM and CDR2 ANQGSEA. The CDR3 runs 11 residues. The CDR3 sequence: CSGVQGYEQYF. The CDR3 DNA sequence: TGCAGCGGTGTCCAGGGCTACGAGCAGTACTTC.

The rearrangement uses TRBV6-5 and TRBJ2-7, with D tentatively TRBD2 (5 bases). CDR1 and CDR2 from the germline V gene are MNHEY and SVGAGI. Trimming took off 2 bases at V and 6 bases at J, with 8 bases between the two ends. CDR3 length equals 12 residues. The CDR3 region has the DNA TGTGCCAGCAGTTACAAGGGAGTCGAGCAGTACTTC. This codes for CASSYKGVEQYF.

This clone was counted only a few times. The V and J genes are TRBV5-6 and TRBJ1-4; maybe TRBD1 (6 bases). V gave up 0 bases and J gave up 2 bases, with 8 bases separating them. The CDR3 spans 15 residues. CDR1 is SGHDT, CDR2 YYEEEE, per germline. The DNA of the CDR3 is TGTGCCAGCAGCTTGGGGACAGATACTAATGAAAAACTGTTTTTT. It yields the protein CASSLGTDTNEKLFF.

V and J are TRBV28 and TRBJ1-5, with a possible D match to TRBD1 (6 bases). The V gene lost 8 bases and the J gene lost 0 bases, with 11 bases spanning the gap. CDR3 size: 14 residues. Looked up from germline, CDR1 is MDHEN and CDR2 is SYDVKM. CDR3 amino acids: CASVVGGSNQPQHF. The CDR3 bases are TGTGCCAGCGTCGTAGGGGGTAGCAATCAGCCCCAGCATTTT.

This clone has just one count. The CDR3 is CASSQSRDREGRYEQYF. CDR3 DNA sequence: TGTGCCAGCAGCCAGTCCCGGGACAGGGAAGGAAGATACGAGCAGTACTTC. The rearrangement links TRBV7-2 to TRBJ2-7; 9 bases fit TRBD1. The CDR3 contains 17 residues. Trimming removed 5 bases from V and 4 bases from J; junction bases left unmatched: 15. Germline loops: CDR1 SGHTA, CDR2 FQGNSA.

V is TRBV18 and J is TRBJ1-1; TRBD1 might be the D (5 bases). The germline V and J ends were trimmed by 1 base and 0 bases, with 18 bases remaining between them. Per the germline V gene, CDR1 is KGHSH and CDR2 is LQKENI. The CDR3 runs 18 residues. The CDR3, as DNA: TGTGCCAGCTCACCACTTGGTGGAGGGACCCACATGAACACTGAAGCTTTCTTT. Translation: CASSPLGGGTHMNTEAFF.

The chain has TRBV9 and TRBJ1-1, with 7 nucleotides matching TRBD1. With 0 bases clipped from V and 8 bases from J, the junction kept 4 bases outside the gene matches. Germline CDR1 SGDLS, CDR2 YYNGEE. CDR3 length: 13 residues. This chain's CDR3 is CASSVEDRTEAFF. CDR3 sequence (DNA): TGTGCCAGCAGCGTAGAGGACAGGACGGAAGCTTTCTTT.

CDR3 in amino acids: CASTRGWGAQETQYF. CDR3 DNA: TGCGCCAGCACCCGTGGTTGGGGAGCCCAAGAGACCCAGTACTTC. The chain links TRBV5-1 to TRBJ2-5; tentative D call: TRBD2 (5 bases). The CDR3 is made up of 15 amino acids. The V gene's germline CDR1 is SGHRS and CDR2 YFSETQ. The germline V and J ends were trimmed by 6 bases and 1 base, with 16 bases remaining between them.